The text below deals with one T cell receptor beta chain. The patients had localized lung adenocarcinoma, a non-small cell subtype. This sample is part of a study of CD4 and CD8 cells across lung adenocarcinoma regions. TCRdb reprocessed the PCR reads with MiXCR, giving one entry per CDR3 protein. The sample has 12,000 or so distinct CDR3 sequences, 53% seen once. The CDR3 is 14 residues long. V shed 5 bases and J shed 1 base, with 10 bases lying between them. Germline lookup yields CDR1 WNHNN and CDR2 SYGVQD (reference sequence). The receptor comes from a female donor with lung adenocarcinoma. The CD4 and CD8 labels of this study may be unreliable. The chain employs TRBV10-1 and TRBJ2-3, with D possibly matching TRBD1 (6 bases). The specimen sequenced was CD8+ T cells from the center of a lung tumor. CDR3 residues: CASSQDSGTDTQYF. Here the CDR3 DNA reads TGCGCCAGCAGTCAGGACAGTGGCACAGATACGCAGTATTTT.